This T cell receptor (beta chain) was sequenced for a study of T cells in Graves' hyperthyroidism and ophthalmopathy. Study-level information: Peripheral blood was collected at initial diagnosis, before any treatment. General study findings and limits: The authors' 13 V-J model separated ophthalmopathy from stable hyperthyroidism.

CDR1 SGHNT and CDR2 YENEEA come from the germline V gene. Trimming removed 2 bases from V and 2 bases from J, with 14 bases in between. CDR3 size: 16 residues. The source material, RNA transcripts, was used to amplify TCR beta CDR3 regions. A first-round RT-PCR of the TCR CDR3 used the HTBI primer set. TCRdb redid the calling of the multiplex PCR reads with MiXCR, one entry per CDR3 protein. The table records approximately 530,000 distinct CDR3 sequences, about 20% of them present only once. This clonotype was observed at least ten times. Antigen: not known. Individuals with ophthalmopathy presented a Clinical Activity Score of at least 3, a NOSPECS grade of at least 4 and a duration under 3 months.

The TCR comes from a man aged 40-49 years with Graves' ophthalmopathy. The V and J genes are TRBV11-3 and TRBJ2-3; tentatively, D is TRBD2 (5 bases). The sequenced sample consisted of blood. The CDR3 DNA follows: TGTGCCAGCAGCTTACTCGGTGAGGGAACCACAGATACGCAGTATTTT. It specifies CASSLLGEGTTDTQYF.